This TCR beta chain was documented in a study of blood T cell repertoires in COVID-19. As for the study in general: The United States, Italy and Spain were the sources of the acute and convalescent COVID-19 samples. PBMCs, B-cell-depleted T cells, or T cells were the source of the cDNA or gDNA that made up the material.

Methods used by the authors: Amplification from reference gene primers served as the basis for estimated nucleated cell counts. Data came from immunoSEQ multiplex PCR; TCRdb stores just in-frame clones and leaves some out. D and trimming come from the DNA, and the V and J calls and clone size come from that table. This sample carries 150,000 to 250,000 clones, approximately 84% of them seen once, and the ten largest clones take 6.5% to 7%. From germline, CDR1 is MNHNS and CDR2 SASEGT. The CDR3 loop spans 13 amino acids. This clone has only a few counts. Germline is not matched at one junction end, which may reflect a read error.

The sequenced sample consisted of peripheral blood. This rearrangement joins TRBV6-1 to TRBJ1-5; D unclear. The clonotype originates from a human donor with acute or convalescent COVID-19. The donor label of this sample is uncertain. The CDR3 sequence is CASTEQFNQPQHF. DNA of the CDR3: TGTGCCAGCACTGAACAGTTTAATCAGCCCCAGCATTTT.